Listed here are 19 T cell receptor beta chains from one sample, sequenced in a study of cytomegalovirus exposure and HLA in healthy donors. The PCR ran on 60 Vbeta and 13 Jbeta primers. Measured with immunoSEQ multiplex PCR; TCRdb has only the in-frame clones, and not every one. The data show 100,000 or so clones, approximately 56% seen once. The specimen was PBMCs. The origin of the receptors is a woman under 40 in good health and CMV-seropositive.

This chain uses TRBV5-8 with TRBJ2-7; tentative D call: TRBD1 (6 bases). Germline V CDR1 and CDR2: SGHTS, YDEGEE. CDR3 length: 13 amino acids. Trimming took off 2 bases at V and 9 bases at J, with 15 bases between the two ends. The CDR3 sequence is CASSFRGEIGQYF. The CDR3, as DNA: TGTGCCAGCAGCTTCAGGGGTGAAATCGGGCAGTACTTC.

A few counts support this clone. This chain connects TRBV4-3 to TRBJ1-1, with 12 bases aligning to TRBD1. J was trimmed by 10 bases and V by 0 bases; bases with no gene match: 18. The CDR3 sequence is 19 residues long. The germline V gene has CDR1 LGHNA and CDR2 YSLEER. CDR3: CASSQDRGTGGVSSEGAFF. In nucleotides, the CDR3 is TGCGCCAGCAGCCAAGATCGAGGGACAGGGGGCGTATCCAGTGAGGGAGCTTTCTTT.

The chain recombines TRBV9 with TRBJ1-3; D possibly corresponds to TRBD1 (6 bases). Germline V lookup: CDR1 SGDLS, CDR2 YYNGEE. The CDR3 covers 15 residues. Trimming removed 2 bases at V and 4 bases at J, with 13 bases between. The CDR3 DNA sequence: TGTGCCAGCAGCGTCCTACAGGGATCAGGAAACACCATATATTTT. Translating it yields CASSVLQGSGNTIYF.

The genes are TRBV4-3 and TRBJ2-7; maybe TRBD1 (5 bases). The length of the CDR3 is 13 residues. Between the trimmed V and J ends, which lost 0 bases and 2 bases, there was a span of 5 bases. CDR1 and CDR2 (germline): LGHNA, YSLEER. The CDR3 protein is CASSQETAYEQYF. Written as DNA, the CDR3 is TGCGCCAGCAGCCAAGAGACAGCCTACGAGCAGTACTTC.

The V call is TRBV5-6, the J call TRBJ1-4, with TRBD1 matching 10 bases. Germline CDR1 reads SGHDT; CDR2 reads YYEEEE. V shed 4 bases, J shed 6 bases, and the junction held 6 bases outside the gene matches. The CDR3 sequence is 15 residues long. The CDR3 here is CASSLPGQGYEKLFF. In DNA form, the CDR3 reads TGTGCCAGCAGCCTCCCGGGACAGGGGTATGAAAAACTGTTTTTT.

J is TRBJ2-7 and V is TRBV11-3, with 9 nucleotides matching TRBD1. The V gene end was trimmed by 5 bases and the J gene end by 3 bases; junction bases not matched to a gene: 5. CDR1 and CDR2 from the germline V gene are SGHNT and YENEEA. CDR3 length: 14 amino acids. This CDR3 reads CASSPPGQGYEQYF. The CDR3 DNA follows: TGTGCCAGCAGCCCACCGGGACAGGGCTACGAGCAGTACTTC.

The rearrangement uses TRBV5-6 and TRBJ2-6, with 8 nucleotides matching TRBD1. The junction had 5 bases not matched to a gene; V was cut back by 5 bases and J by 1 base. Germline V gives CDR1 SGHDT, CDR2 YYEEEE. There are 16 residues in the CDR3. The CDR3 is CASRRDRLSGANVLTF. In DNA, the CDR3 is TGTGCCAGCAGACGGGACAGGCTTTCTGGGGCCAACGTCCTGACTTTC. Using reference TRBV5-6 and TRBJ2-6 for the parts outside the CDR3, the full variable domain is DAGVTQSPTHLIKTRGQQVTLRCSPKSGHDTVSWYQQALGQGPQFIFQYYEEEERQRGNFPDRFSGHQFPNYSSELNVNALLLGDSALYLCASRRDRLSGANVLTFGAGSRLTVL.

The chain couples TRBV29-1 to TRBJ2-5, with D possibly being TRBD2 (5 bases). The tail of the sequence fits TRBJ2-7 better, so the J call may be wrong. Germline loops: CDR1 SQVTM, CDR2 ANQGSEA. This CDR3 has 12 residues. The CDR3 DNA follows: TGCAGCGTTGATCGAGGGCCGTCCGAGCAGTACTTC. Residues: CSVDRGPSEQYF.

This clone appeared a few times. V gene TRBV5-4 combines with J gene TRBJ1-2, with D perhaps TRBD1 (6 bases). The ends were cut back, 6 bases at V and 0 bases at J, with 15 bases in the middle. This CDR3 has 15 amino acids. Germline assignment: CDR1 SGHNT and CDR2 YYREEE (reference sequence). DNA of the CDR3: TGTGCCAGCAACAATGCGGGGGCCTCTAACTATGGCTACACCTTC. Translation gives CASNNAGASNYGYTF.

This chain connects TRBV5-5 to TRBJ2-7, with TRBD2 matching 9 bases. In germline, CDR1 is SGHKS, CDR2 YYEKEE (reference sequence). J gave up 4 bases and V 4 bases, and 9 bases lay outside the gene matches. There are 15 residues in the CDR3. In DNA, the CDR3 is TGTGCCAGCAGCCCTCTAGCGGGGAAGACTTACGAGCAGTACTTC. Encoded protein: CASSPLAGKTYEQYF. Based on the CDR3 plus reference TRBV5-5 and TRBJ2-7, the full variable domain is DAGVTQSPTHLIKTRGQQVTLRCSPISGHKSVSWYQQVLGQGPQFIFQYYEKEERGRGNFPDRFSARQFPNYSSELNVNALLLGDSALYLCASSPLAGKTYEQYFGPGTRLTVT.

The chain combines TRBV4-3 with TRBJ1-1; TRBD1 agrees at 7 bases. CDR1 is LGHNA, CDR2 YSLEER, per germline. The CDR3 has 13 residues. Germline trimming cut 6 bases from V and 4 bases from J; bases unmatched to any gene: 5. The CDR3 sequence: CASRRQGGTEAFF. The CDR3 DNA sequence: TGCGCCAGCAGAAGACAGGGTGGCACTGAAGCTTTCTTT.

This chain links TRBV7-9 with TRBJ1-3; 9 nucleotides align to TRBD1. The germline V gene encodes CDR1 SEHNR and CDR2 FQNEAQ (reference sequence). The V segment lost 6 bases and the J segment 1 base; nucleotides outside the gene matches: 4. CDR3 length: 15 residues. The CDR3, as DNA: TGTGCCAGCAGGGCCGGGACAGGGTCTGGAAACACCATATATTTT. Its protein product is CASRAGTGSGNTIYF. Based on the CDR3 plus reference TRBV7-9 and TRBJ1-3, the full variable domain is DTGVSQNPRHKITKRGQNVTFRCDPISEHNRLYWYRQTLGQGPEFLTYFQNEAQLEKSRLLSDRFSAERPKGSFSTLEIQRTEQGDSAMYLCASRAGTGSGNTIYFGEGSWLTVV.

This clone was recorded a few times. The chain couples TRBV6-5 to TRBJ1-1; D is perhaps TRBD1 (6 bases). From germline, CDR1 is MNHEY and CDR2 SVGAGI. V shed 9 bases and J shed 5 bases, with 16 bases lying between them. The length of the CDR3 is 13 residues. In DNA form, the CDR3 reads TGTGCCAGTCGAGGACAGCCCTCTACTGAAGCTTTCTTT. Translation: CASRGQPSTEAFF.

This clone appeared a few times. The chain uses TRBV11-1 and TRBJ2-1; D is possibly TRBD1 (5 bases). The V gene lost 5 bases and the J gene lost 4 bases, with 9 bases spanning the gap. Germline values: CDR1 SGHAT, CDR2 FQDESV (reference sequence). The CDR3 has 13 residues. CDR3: CASSAYRYNEQFF. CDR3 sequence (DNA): TGTGCCAGCAGCGCATACAGGTACAATGAGCAGTTCTTC. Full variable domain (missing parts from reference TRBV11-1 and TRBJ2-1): EAEVAQSPRYKITEKSQAVAFWCDPISGHATLYWYRQILGQGPELLVQFQDESVVDDSQLPKDRFSAERLKGVDSTLKIQPAELGDSAMYLCASSAYRYNEQFFGPGTRLTVL.

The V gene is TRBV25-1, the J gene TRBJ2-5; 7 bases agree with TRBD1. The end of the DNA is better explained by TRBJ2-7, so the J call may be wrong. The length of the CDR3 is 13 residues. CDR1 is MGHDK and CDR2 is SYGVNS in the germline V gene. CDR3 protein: CASTPTGKYEQYF. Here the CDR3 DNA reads TGTGCCAGCACGCCGACAGGGAAGTACGAGCAGTACTTC.

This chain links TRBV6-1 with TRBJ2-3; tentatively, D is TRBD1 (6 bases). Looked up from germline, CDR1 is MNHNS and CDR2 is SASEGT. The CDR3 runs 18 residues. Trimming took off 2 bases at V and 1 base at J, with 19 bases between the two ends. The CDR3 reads CASSELGWGPPGTDTQYF. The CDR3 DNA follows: TGTGCCAGCAGTGAACTAGGCTGGGGGCCACCGGGCACAGATACGCAGTATTTT.

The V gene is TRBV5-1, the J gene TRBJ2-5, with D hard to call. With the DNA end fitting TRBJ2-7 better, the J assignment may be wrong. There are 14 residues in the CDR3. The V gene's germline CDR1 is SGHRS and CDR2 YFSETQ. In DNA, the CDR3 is TGCGCCAGCAGCTTGGCCAACAGCCCCTACGAGCAGTACTTC. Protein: CASSLANSPYEQYF.

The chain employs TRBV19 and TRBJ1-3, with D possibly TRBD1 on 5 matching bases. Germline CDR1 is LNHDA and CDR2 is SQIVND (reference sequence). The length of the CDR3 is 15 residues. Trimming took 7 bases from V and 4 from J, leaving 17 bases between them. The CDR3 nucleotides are TGTGCCAGTACCCTAAACCCAGGGTCCGGAAACACCATATATTTT. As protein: CASTLNPGSGNTIYF. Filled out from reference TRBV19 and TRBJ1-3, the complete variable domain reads DGGITQSPKYLFRKEGQNVTLSCEQNLNHDAMYWYRQDPGQGLRLIYYSQIVNDFQKGDIAEGYSVSREKKESFPLTVTSAQKNPTAFYLCASTLNPGSGNTIYFGEGSWLTVV.

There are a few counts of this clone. The CDR3 DNA is TGTGCCAGCAGCCATGGGAGAGACTACGAGCAGTACTTC. Protein: CASSHGRDYEQYF. The V call is TRBV7-2, the J call TRBJ2-7, with D maybe TRBD2 (5 bases). CDR1 is SGHTA and CDR2 is FQGNSA in the germline V gene. The CDR3 extends over 13 amino acids. Trimming removed 5 bases from V and 3 bases from J, with 11 bases in between.